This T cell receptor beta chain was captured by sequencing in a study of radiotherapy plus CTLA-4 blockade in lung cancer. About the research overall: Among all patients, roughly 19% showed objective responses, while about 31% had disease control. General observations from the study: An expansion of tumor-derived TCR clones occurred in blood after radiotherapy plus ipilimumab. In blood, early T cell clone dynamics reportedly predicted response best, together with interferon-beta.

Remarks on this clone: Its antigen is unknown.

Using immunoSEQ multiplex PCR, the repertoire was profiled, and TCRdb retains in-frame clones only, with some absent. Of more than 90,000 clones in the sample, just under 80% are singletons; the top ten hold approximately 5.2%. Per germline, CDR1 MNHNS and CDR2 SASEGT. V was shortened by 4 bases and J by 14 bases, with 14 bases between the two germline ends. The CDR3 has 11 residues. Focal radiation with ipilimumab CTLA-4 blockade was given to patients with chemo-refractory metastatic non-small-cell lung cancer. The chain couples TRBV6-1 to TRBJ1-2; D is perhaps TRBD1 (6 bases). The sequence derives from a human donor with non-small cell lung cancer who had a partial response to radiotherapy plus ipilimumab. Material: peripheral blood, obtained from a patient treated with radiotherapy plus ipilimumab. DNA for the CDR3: TGTGCCAGCAGTGTAAATCAGGGGTTTACCTTC. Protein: CASSVNQGFTF.